The present TCR beta chain was sequenced within a study of STAT3 mutations in large granular lymphocyte leukemia (dated by TCRdb to about 2019). Regarding the research as a whole: Roughly half of the T-LGLL patients who were sequenced longitudinally carried canonical activating STAT3 mutations. From an initial cohort of over 200 LGL patients, 15 to 20 representative T-LGLL cases were selected for longitudinal TCRbeta and STAT3 sequencing. As controls, the study also included longitudinal sequencing of two patients with natural killer LGL leukemia. Serial deep sequencing of TCRbeta CDR3 and STAT3 was performed in patients with T-cell large granular lymphocyte leukemia to reconstruct clonal hierarchy and dynamics. Over half of the T-LGLL patients were given one or more immunosuppressive therapy regimens, and approximately 36% of the treated patients had a hematologic response. Patients were sequenced at 4 time points on average, with the number of samplings per patient ranging from 2 to 8. Summary of the overall study and its limitations: Because codominant clonotypes persisted in some patients, a small but highly pathogenic clone may have been missed. TCR clonotype switching after therapy was seen in about 30% of the 18 patients, with all newly emerging clones being STAT3 wild type. Because no samples were available when a clone first appeared, clonal expansion had to be inferred from samplings taken at other points. At least one immunodominant TCRbeta clonotype was identified in every T-LGLL patient, and multiple immunodominant subclonotypes were identified in about half of the T-LGLL patients. Linking therapy response to changes in TCR clonal burden was complicated by variable intervals between samplings and by differing treatment regimens. Several patients had a dominant TCR clone burden greater than the STAT3 mutant burden, which suggests that the STAT3 mutation arose secondarily within a clone that had already expanded.

The same DNA, extracted from blood mononuclear cells, served for both TCR sequencing and STAT3 sequencing. Remarks on this clone: The target of this receptor is not known. Qualities for individual bases were not recorded, and no much larger clone is one base off.

As encoded in the germline V gene (reference sequence), CDR1 is MNHEY while CDR2 is SMNVEV. The CDR3 covers 13 residues, taking in both the cysteine and the phenylalanine. Just CDR3 DNA is preserved here, 39 bases in frame from base 1. V and J are truncated by 7 bases and 2 bases respectively, leaving an intervening sequence of 11 bases. TCRbeta libraries were sequenced on an Illumina MiSeq, averaging roughly 41,000 productive templates per sample. TCRbeta CDR3 libraries were generated with the immunoSEQ assay using multiplex PCR amplification. Turning to the authors' computational methods: Repertoire diversity was computed as previously defined, with values near 0 indicating extremely monoclonal samples. The source is immuneACCESS, and TCRdb retained only in-frame sequences with V and J called. Part of the clones is not carried over; for the studies checked, unresolved V genes explain less than half of this, and the remainder is unexplained. That table furnishes V, J and clone size, whereas the DNA furnished D and trimming. Within this sample are some 28,000 clones, with 60% to 85% of them counted one time only. Approximately 30% of the sample lies in the top ten.

Input material: peripheral blood mononuclear cells. The sequence is built from TRBV27 and TRBJ2-5; no D gene is confidently identified. This sequence was found in a woman aged 50 to 65 with T-cell large granular lymphocyte leukemia. Some clones in this sample may be carry-over from other donors' samples. The age is the age at diagnosis. The nucleotides read TGTGCCAGCATGACCTTAGGGCAAGAGACCCAGTACTTC. This yields the protein CASMTLGQETQYF.